The 14 T cell receptor beta chains given below trace back to one sample, sequenced in a study of lymphopenia after photon versus proton radiotherapy. The repertoire was sequenced with immunoSEQ multiplex PCR; TCRdb's copy has only in-frame clones and lacks some. The sample yields about 14,000 clones, 70% to 85% seen once. Sequenced material: peripheral blood, taken from a patient treated with photon-based radiotherapy. The receptors stem from a man in his forties or fifties with gastric cancer.

The chain uses TRBV19 and TRBJ2-2, with 9 positions matching TRBD1. The CDR3 sequence is 14 residues long. CDR1 is LNHDA, CDR2 SQIVND, per germline (reference sequence). The V gene end was trimmed by 6 bases and the J gene end by 3 bases; junction bases not matched to a gene: 2. The chain's CDR3 is CASSRDRDTGELFF. The CDR3 region has the DNA TGTGCCAGTAGCCGGGACAGGGACACCGGGGAGCTGTTTTTT.

CDR3 bases: TGCGCCAGCAGCCGTCCCGGGACAGGTTACGAGCAGTACGTC. The encoded protein is CASSRPGTGYEQYV. The genes are TRBV5-1 and TRBJ2-7, with TRBD1 identical over 8 bases. V shed 4 bases and J 4 bases; nucleotides not matched to a gene: 7. The CDR3 length is 14 residues. CDR1 SGHRS and CDR2 YFSETQ come from the germline V gene.

This chain uses TRBV5-1 with TRBJ2-2, with D tentatively TRBD1 or TRBD2 (5 bases each). This CDR3 comprises 14 residues. Looked up from germline, CDR1 is SGHRS and CDR2 is YFSETQ. Trimming shortened V by 4 bases and J by 4 bases, and 11 bases separated the two germline ends. CDR3 protein: CASSMGRSTGELFF. The CDR3 DNA reads TGCGCCAGCAGCATGGGACGAAGCACCGGGGAGCTGTTTTTT.

The chain carries TRBV4-3 and TRBJ2-7; D gene uncertain. Per the germline V gene, CDR1 is LGHNA and CDR2 is YSLEER. The CDR3 contains 13 residues. V was trimmed by 4 bases and J by 4 bases, leaving 11 bases between them. Here the CDR3 DNA reads TGCGCCAGCAGCCTGAGCCCCTCATACGAGCAGTACTTC. Its translation is CASSLSPSYEQYF.

The rearrangement uses TRBV15 and TRBJ1-2; D is unclear. Germline-derived CDR1 and CDR2 are LNHNV and YYDKDF (reference sequence). Trimming shortened V by 0 bases and J by 4 bases, and 18 bases separated the two germline ends. CDR3 size: 17 residues. The CDR3 region is CATSRDTGNFGSYGYTF. The CDR3 nucleotides read TGTGCCACCAGCAGAGATACGGGAAATTTTGGTAGCTATGGCTACACCTTC.

The genes are TRBV27 and TRBJ2-1; 9 bases are a match to TRBD1. This CDR3 region has 15 residues. Trimming cost V 2 bases and J 5 bases; bases outside gene matches: 4. In germline, CDR1 is MNHEY, CDR2 SMNVEV (reference sequence). CDR3 nucleotide sequence: TGTGCCAGCAGTTTAAGGGGACAGGGCAACAATGAGCAGTTCTTC. Protein product: CASSLRGQGNNEQFF.

The CDR3 region is CASSLIGDSGNTIYF. DNA of the CDR3: TGCGCCAGCAGCTTGATAGGTGACTCTGGAAACACCATATATTTT. The chain has TRBV5-1 and TRBJ1-3; D gene ambiguous. The CDR3 has 15 amino acids. Looked up from germline, CDR1 is SGHRS and CDR2 is YFSETQ. Between the trimmed V and J ends, which lost 1 base and 0 bases, there was a span of 8 bases.

V and J are TRBV19 and TRBJ1-2; 10 positions agree with TRBD1. The CDR3 runs to 14 residues. Germline V CDR1 and CDR2: LNHDA, SQIVND (reference sequence). Trimming cost V 4 bases and J 8 bases; bases outside gene matches: 7. This CDR3 reads CASSNSGTGEGYTF. The CDR3, as DNA: TGTGCCAGTAGTAACTCCGGGACAGGGGAGGGCTACACCTTC. Full variable domain (missing parts from reference TRBV19 and TRBJ1-2): DGGITQSPKYLFRKEGQNVTLSCEQNLNHDAMYWYRQDPGQGLRLIYYSQIVNDFQKGDIAEGYSVSREKKESFPLTVTSAQKNPTAFYLCASSNSGTGEGYTFGSGTRLTVV.

Comment on this clone: An end of the junction differs from the germline gene, which may be a read error. Other DNA sequences in the sample encode the same CDR3. V is TRBV7-2 and J is TRBJ2-2; weak D call: TRBD2 (5 bases). Germline V gene data show CDR1 as SGHTA and CDR2 as FQGNSA. The CDR3 contains 17 residues. The CDR3 loop reads CASSLNSIRRSTGELFF. In nucleotides, the CDR3 is TGTGCCAGCAGCTTAAATTCGATCCGCCGGTCCACCGGGGAGTTGTTTTTT.

The V gene is TRBV4-2, the J gene TRBJ2-6; 9 bases agree with TRBD1. This CDR3 has 16 residues. From germline, CDR1 is LGHNA and CDR2 YNFKEQ. Unmatched junction bases numbered 3, after V lost 4 bases and J lost 2 bases. CDR3 DNA: TGTGCCAGCAGCCCTGGGACAGGGACTGGGGCCAACGTCCTGACTTTC. Its translation is CASSPGTGTGANVLTF.

The chain employs TRBV11-3 and TRBJ2-5; D ambiguous. Trimming removed 1 base from V and 5 bases from J, with 14 bases in between. The germline V gene has CDR1 SGHNT and CDR2 YENEEA. This CDR3 spans 15 amino acids. CDR3 sequence (DNA): TGTGCCAGCAGCTTAGGCAGAGCCGGAAAGGAGACCCAGTACTTC. Its protein product is CASSLGRAGKETQYF.

The count of this clone is one. The chain has TRBV6-6 and TRBJ1-1; no definite D call. Trimming pared 2 bases from V and 1 base from J, leaving 8 bases between. Germline loops: CDR1 MNHNY, CDR2 SVGAGI (reference sequence). The CDR3 length is 14 residues. This CDR3 reads CASSYVTANTEAFF. DNA of the CDR3: TGTGCCAGCAGTTACGTGACCGCGAACACTGAAGCTTTCTTT.

The chain is built from TRBV10-3 and TRBJ1-1; 7 nucleotides match TRBD1. The V and J ends lost 10 bases and 4 bases, in that order; junction bases with no gene match: 9. Germline CDR1 and CDR2: ENHRY and SYGVKD. The CDR3 extends over 13 amino acids. This chain's CDR3 is CATQSGGSTEAFF. The DNA for the CDR3 is TGTGCCACCCAATCAGGGGGTAGCACTGAAGCTTTCTTT.

V usage is TRBV27 and J usage is TRBJ2-3; D may be TRBD2 (7 bases). This CDR3 region has 16 residues. The V gene's germline CDR1 is MNHEY and CDR2 SMNVEV (reference sequence). V was pared by 1 base and J by 4 bases, with 15 bases between. CDR3 loop: CASSLFRGAGADTQYF. The CDR3 DNA reads as TGTGCCAGCAGTTTATTTAGGGGGGCGGGGGCAGATACGCAGTATTTT.